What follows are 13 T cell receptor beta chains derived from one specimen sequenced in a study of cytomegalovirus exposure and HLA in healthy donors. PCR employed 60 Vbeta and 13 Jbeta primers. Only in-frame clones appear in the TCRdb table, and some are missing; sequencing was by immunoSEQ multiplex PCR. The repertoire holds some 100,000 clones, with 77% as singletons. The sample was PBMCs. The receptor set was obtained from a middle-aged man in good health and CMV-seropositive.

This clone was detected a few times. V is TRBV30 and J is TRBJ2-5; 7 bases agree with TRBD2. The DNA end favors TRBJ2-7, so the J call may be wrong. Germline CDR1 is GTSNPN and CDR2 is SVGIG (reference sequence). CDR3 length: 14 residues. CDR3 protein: CAWSPWGGTYEQYF. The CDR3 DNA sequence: TGTGCCTGGAGTCCCTGGGGGGGTACGTACGAGCAGTACTTC.

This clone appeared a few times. Here the CDR3 DNA reads TGTGCCAGCAGCTTAGGAGGGGGGGACTATGGCTACACCTTC. Amino acid sequence: CASSLGGGDYGYTF. This sequence joins TRBV7-2 and TRBJ1-2; TRBD1 is a possible D gene (6 bases). This CDR3 is 14 amino acids long. Trimming shortened V by 1 base and J by 3 bases, and 9 bases separated the two germline ends. CDR1 SGHTA and CDR2 FQGNSA come from the germline V gene.

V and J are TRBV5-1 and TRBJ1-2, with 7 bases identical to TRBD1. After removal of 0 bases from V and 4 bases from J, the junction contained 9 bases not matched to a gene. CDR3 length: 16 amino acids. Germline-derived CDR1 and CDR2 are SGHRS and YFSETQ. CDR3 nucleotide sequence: TGCGCCAGCAGCTTGGGACAGGGAGACGGCGCCTATGGCTACACCTTC. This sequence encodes CASSLGQGDGAYGYTF.

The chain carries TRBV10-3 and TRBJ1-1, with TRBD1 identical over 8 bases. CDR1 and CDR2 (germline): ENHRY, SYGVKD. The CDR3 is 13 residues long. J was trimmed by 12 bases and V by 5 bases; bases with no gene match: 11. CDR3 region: CAISSTGQEPSFF. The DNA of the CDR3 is TGTGCCATCAGTTCAACGGGACAGGAGCCCTCTTTCTTT.

CDR3 nucleotide sequence: TGTGCCAGCAGCGCCGGGGAGGATAGGACTGAAGCTTTCTTT. The encoded protein is CASSAGEDRTEAFF. V usage is TRBV11-2 and J usage is TRBJ1-1; D remains ambiguous. CDR1 and CDR2 from the germline V gene are SGHAT and FQNNGV. This CDR3 spans 14 amino acids. Trimming pared 5 bases from V and 5 bases from J, leaving 15 bases between.

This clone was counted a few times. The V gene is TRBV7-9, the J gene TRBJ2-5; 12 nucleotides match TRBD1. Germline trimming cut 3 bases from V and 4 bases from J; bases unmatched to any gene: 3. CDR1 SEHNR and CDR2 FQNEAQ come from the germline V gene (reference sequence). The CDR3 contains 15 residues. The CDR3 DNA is TGTGCCAGCAGCTTCCGGGACAGGGGGCCAGAGACCCAGTACTTC. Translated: CASSFRDRGPETQYF.

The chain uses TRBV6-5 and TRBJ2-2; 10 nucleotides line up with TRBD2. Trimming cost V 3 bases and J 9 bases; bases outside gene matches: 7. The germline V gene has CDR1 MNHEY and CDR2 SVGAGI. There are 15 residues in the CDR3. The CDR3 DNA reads TGTGCCAGCAGTTATAGCCTAGCGGGAGAGCGGGAGCTGTTTTTT. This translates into CASSYSLAGERELFF.

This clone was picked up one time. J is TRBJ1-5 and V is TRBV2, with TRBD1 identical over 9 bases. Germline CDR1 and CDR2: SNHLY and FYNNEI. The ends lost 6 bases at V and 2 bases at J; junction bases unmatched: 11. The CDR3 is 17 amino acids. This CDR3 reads CASSDTSTGGGNQPQHF. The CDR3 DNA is TGTGCCAGCAGCGACACGTCCACAGGGGGCGGCAATCAGCCCCAGCATTTT.

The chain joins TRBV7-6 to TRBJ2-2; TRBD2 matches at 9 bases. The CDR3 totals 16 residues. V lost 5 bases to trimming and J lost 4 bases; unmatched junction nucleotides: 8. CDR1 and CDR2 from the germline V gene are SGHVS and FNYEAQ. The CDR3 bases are TGTGCCAGCAGCCTACAAGGAGCGGGGGGCACCGGGGAGCTGTTTTTT. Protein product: CASSLQGAGGTGELFF.

CDR3: CASSWTSPGGQHF. The DNA of the CDR3 is TGTGCCAGCAGTTGGACTAGTCCGGGGGGTCAGCATTTT. J is TRBJ1-5 and V is TRBV6-7; a weak D match, TRBD1 (5 bases). TRBV6-7 is known as an ORF, though its function is uncertain. This CDR3 is 13 amino acids long. With 4 bases removed from V and 13 bases from J, the gap between germline ends came to 17 bases.

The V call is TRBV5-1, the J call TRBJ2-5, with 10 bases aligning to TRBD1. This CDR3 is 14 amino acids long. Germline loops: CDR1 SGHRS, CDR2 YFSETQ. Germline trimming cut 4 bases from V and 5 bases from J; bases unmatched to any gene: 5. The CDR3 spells CASSMGQGLETQYF. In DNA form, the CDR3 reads TGCGCCAGCAGCATGGGACAGGGGTTGGAGACCCAGTACTTC.

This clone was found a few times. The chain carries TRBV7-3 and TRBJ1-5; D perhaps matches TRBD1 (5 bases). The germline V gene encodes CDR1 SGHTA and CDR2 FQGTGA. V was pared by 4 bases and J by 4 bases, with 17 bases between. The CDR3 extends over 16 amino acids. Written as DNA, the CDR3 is TGTGCCAGCAGCTCACGCTACAAAGGGGAAAATCAGCCCCAGCATTTT. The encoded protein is CASSSRYKGENQPQHF.

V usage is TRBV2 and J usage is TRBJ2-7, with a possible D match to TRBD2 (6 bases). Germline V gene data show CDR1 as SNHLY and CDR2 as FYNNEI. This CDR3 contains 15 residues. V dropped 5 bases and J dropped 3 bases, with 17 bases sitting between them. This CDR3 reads CASSLLGRGFYEQYF. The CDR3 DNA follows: TGTGCCAGCAGTCTACTGGGACGGGGGTTCTACGAGCAGTACTTC.